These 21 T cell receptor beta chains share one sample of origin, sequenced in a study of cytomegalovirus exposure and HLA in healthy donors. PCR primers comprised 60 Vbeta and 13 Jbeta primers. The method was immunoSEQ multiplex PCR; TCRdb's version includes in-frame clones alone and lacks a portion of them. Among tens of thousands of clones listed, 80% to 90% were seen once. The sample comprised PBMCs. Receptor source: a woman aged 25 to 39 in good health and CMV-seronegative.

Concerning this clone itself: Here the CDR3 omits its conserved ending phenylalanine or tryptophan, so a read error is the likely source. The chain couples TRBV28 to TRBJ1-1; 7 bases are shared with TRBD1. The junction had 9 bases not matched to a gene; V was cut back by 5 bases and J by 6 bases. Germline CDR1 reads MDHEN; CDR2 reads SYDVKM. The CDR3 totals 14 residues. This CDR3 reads CASSPPTGAAEAFS. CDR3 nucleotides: TGTGCCAGCAGTCCCCCAACAGGGGCGGCTGAAGCTTTCTCT.

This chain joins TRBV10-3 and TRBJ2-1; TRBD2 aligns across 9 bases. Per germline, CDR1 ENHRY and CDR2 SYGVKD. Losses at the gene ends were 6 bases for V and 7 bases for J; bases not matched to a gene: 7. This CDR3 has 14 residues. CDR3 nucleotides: TGTGCCATCAGCCCGGGACTAGCTCCGAATGAGCAGTTCTTC. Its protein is CAISPGLAPNEQFF.

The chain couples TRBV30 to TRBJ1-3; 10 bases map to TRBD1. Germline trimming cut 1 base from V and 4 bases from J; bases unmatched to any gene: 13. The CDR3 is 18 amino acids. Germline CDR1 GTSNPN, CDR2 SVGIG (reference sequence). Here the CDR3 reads CAWSGDRGALVSGNTIYF. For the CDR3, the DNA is TGTGCCTGGAGTGGGGACAGGGGAGCTTTAGTTTCCGGAAACACCATATATTTT.

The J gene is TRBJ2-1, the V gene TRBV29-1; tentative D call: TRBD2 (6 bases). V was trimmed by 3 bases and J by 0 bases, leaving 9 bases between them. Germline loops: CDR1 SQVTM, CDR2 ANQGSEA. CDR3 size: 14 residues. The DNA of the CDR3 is TGCAGCGTTGATACGGGACTCTCCTACAATGAGCAGTTCTTC. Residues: CSVDTGLSYNEQFF.

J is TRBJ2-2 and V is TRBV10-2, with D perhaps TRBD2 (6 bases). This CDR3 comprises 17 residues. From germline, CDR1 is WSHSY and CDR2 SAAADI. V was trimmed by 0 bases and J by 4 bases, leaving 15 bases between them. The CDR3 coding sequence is TGCGCCAGCAGTGAGTCGGGGTGGCGGGGCCGCACCGGGGAGCTGTTTTTT. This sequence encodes CASSESGWRGRTGELFF.

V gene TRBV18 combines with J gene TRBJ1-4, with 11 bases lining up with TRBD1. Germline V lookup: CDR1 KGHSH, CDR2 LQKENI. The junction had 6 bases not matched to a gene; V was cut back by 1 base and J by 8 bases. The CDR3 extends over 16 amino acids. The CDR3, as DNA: TGTGCCAGCTCACCACGGGCCGGGACAGGGGGAGAAAAACTGTTTTTT. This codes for CASSPRAGTGGEKLFF.

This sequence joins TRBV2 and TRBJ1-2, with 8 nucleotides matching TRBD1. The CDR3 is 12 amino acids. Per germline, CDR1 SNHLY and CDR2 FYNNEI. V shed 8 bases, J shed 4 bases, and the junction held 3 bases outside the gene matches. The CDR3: CASGTGPYGYTF. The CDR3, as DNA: TGTGCCAGCGGGACAGGACCCTATGGCTACACCTTC. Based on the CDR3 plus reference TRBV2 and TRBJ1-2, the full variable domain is EPEVTQTPSHQVTQMGQEVILRCVPISNHLYFYWYRQILGQKVEFLVSFYNNEISEKSEIFDDQFSVERPDGSNFTLKIRSTKLEDSAMYFCASGTGPYGYTFGSGTRLTVV.

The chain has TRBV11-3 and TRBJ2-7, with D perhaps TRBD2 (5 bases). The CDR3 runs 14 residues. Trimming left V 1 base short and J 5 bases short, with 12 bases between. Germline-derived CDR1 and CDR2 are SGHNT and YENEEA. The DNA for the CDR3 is TGTGCCAGCAGCTTAGGAGGGAGCGGAGACGAGCAGTACTTC. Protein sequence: CASSLGGSGDEQYF.

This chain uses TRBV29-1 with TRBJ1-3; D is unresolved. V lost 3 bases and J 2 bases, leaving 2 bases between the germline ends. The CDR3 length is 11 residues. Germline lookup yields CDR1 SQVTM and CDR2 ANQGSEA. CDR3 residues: CSVDTGNTIYF. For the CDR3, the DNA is TGCAGCGTTGATACTGGAAACACCATATATTTT.

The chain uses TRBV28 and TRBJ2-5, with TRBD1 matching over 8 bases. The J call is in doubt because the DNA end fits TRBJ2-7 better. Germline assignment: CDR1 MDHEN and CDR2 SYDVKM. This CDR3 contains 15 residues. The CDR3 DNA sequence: TGTGCCAGCAGTTTGGGTGAGACAGGGGTCTACGAGCAGTACTTC. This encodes CASSLGETGVYEQYF.

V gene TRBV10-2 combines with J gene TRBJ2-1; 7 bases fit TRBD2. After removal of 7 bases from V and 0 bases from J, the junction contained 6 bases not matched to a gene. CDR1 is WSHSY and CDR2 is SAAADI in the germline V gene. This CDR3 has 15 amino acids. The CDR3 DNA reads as TGCGCCAGCAACTCCGCGGGGGTCTCCTACAATGAGCAGTTCTTC. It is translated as CASNSAGVSYNEQFF.

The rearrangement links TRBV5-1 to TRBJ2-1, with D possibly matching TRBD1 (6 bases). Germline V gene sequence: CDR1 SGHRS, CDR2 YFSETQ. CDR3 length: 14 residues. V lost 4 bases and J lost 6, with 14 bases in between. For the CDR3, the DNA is TGCGCCAGCAGCGGCCTCCTCAGGGGCAATGAGCAGTTCTTC. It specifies CASSGLLRGNEQFF.

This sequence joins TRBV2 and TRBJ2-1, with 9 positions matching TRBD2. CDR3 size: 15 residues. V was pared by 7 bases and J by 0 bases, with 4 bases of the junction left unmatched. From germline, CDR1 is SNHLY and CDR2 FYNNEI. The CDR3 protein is CASKLAGSSYNEQFF. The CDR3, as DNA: TGTGCCAGCAAGCTAGCGGGGAGCTCCTACAATGAGCAGTTCTTC.

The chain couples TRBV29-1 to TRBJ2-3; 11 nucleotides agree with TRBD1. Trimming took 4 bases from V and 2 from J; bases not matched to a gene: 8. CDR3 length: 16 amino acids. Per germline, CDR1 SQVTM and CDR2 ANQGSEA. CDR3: CSVVGGTGGTTDTQYF. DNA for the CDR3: TGCAGCGTTGTGGGGGGGACAGGGGGTACCACAGATACGCAGTATTTT.

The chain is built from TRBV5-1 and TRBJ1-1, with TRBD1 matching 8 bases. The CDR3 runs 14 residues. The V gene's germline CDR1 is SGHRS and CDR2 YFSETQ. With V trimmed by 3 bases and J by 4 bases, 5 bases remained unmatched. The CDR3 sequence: CASSSWTGSTEAFF. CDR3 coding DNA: TGCGCCAGCAGCTCGTGGACAGGGTCCACTGAAGCTTTCTTT.

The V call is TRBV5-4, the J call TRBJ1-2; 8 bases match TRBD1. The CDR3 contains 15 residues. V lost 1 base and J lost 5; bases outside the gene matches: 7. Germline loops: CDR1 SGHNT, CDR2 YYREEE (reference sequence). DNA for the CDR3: TGTGCCAGCAGCTTGTGGACAGGGACGGGATATGGCTACACCTTC. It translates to CASSLWTGTGYGYTF.

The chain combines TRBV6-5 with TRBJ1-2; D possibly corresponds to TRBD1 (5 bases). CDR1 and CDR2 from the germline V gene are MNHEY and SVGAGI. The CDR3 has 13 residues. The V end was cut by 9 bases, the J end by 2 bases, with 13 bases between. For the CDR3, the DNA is TGTGCCAGGCGGCCGGGGGAAAACTATGGCTACACCTTC. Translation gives CARRPGENYGYTF.

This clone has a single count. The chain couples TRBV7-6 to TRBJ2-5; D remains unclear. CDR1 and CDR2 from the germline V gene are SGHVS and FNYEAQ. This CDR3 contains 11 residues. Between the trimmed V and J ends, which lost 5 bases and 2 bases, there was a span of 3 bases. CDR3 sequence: CASSQQETQYF. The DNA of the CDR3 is TGTGCCAGCAGCCAACAAGAGACCCAGTACTTC.

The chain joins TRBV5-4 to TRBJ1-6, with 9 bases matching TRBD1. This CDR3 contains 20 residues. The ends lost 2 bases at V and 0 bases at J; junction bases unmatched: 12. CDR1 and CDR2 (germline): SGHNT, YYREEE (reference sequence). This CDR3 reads CASSFRPGQGLSSYNSPLHF. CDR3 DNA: TGTGCCAGCAGCTTCCGCCCGGGACAGGGCCTTAGCTCCTATAATTCACCCCTCCACTTT.

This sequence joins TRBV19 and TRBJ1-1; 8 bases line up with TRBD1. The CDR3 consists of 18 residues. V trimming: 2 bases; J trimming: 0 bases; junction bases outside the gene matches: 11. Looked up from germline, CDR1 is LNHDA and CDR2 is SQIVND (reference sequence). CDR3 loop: CASSIQRTGLVMNTEAFF. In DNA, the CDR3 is TGTGCCAGTAGTATACAACGGACAGGGTTGGTCATGAACACTGAAGCTTTCTTT.

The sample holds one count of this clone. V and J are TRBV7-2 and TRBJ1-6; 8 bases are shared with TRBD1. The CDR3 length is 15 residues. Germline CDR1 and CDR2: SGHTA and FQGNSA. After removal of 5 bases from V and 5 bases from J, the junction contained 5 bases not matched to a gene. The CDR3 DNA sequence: TGTGCCAGCAGCCGCCGGACAGGGAATAATTCACCCCTCCACTTT. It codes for CASSRRTGNNSPLHF.